A selection of T cell receptor beta chains follows, all from one sample in a study of blood T cell repertoires in COVID-19. TCRdb's table, derived via immunoSEQ multiplex PCR, lists solely in-frame clones and lacks some. This table holds approximately 210,000 clones, around 81% found once. The sample was PBMCs or T cells enriched from blood (not recorded which). The source is a young man with acute COVID-19. Each CDR3 is given with its conserved first and last residue. The order of the fields is clone size, V gene, D gene, J gene, CDR3 protein, CDR3 DNA. A D gene is named only where the DNA matches it firmly. A row's size may be missing; if present it is once, few, many or a size class.

abundance: once
v_gene: TRBV30
d_gene: -
j_gene: TRBJ1-1
CDR3aa: CAWTPVTEAFF
CDR3nt: TGTGCCTGGACCCCCGTCACTGAAGCTTTCTTT

abundance: -
v_gene: TRBV30
d_gene: TRBD1
j_gene: TRBJ2-5
CDR3aa: CARQGAETQYF
CDR3nt: TGTGCCAGACAGGGGGCAGAGACCCAGTACTTC

abundance: -
v_gene: TRBV28
d_gene: TRBD2
j_gene: TRBJ2-3
CDR3aa: CASSLQVTAGGSTQYF
CDR3nt: TGTGCCAGCAGTCTCCAAGTTACAGCGGGGGGGAGTACGCAGTATTTT

abundance: once
v_gene: TRBV20-1
d_gene: -
j_gene: TRBJ1-6
CDR3aa: CSASPAASSYNSPLHF
CDR3nt: TGCAGTGCTAGTCCTGCGGCTAGCTCCTATAATTCACCCCTCCACTTT

abundance: -
v_gene: TRBV19
d_gene: -
j_gene: TRBJ1-1
CDR3aa: CASSIVPGSEAFF
CDR3nt: TGTGCCAGTAGTATAGTCCCAGGGTCTGAAGCTTTCTTT

abundance: -
v_gene: TRBV28
d_gene: -
j_gene: TRBJ1-5
CDR3aa: CASSLGGGHQPQHF
CDR3nt: TGTGCCAGCAGTTTAGGGGGGGGCCATCAGCCCCAGCATTTT

abundance: -
v_gene: TRBV5-1
d_gene: TRBD1
j_gene: TRBJ2-2
CDR3aa: CASSGRDRVSSGTGELFF
CDR3nt: TGCGCCAGCAGTGGCCGGGACAGGGTTTCTTCGGGCACCGGGGAGCTGTTTTTT

abundance: -
v_gene: TRBV14
d_gene: -
j_gene: TRBJ2-6
CDR3aa: CASSQDNSLFGANVLTF
CDR3nt: TGTGCCAGCAGCCAGGACAATTCCTTATTCGGGGCCAACGTCCTGACTTTC

abundance: -
v_gene: TRBV9
d_gene: -
j_gene: TRBJ1-2
CDR3aa: CASSSELIPYGYTF
CDR3nt: TGTGCCAGCAGCAGCGAGCTCATTCCCTATGGCTACACCTTC

abundance: -
v_gene: TRBV6-5
d_gene: TRBD1
j_gene: TRBJ1-5
CDR3aa: CASTGQGNQPQHF
CDR3nt: TGTGCCAGCACTGGACAGGGAAATCAGCCCCAGCATTTT

abundance: -
v_gene: TRBV19
d_gene: TRBD1
j_gene: TRBJ1-4
CDR3aa: CASSTRGGWGEKLFF
CDR3nt: TGTGCCAGTAGTACTCGAGGGGGCTGGGGGGAAAAACTGTTTTTT

abundance: -
v_gene: TRBV19
d_gene: -
j_gene: TRBJ2-7
CDR3aa: CASSLGGQRISYEQYF
CDR3nt: TGTGCCAGTAGTCTGGGCGGACAGCGGATCTCCTACGAGCAGTACTTC

abundance: -
v_gene: TRBV3-1/TRBV3-2
d_gene: TRBD2
j_gene: TRBJ2-4
CDR3aa: CASSLAGENIQYF
CDR3nt: TGTGCCAGCAGCCTAGCGGGGGAAAACATTCAGTACTTC

abundance: few
v_gene: TRBV4-2
d_gene: TRBD1
j_gene: TRBJ1-6
CDR3aa: CASSQTGDRVNSPLHF
CDR3nt: TGTGCCAGCAGCCAAACGGGAGACAGGGTTAATTCACCCCTCCACTTT

abundance: -
v_gene: TRBV10-3
d_gene: -
j_gene: TRBJ1-6
CDR3aa: CAISEASNNSPLHF
CDR3nt: TGTGCCATCAGTGAGGCTAGTAATAATTCACCCCTCCACTTT

abundance: -
v_gene: TRBV6-5
d_gene: TRBD1
j_gene: TRBJ2-7
CDR3aa: CASRRDSVTYEQYF
CDR3nt: TGTGCCAGCAGACGGGACAGCGTCACCTACGAGCAGTACTTC

abundance: few
v_gene: TRBV19
d_gene: TRBD1
j_gene: TRBJ2-7
CDR3aa: CATQDRATYEQYF
CDR3nt: TGTGCCACGCAGGACAGGGCAACCTACGAGCAGTACTTC

abundance: -
v_gene: TRBV7-2
d_gene: -
j_gene: TRBJ1-2
CDR3aa: CASSLVQGPIGGYTF
CDR3nt: TGTGCCAGCAGCTTAGTACAGGGCCCCATTGGGGGCTACACCTTC

abundance: -
v_gene: TRBV27
d_gene: TRBD1
j_gene: TRBJ1-2
CDR3aa: CASSSGQGAYGYTF
CDR3nt: TGTGCCAGCAGTTCGGGACAGGGGGCCTATGGCTACACCTTC

abundance: few
v_gene: TRBV11-2
d_gene: TRBD2
j_gene: TRBJ2-7
CDR3aa: CASSWTSSSYEQYF
CDR3nt: TGTGCCAGCAGCTGGACTAGTAGCTCCTACGAGCAGTACTTC

abundance: -
v_gene: TRBV19
d_gene: TRBD1
j_gene: TRBJ1-1
CDR3aa: CASSIIATGRLTEAFF
CDR3nt: TGTGCCAGTAGTATTATTGCGACAGGGCGGTTGACTGAAGCTTTCTTT

abundance: few
v_gene: TRBV9
d_gene: TRBD2
j_gene: TRBJ2-2
CDR3aa: CASSVGTSGLSGELFF
CDR3nt: TGTGCCAGCAGCGTAGGCACTAGCGGGCTATCCGGGGAGCTGTTTTTT

abundance: -
v_gene: TRBV25-1
d_gene: TRBD1
j_gene: TRBJ1-4
CDR3aa: CASSEWTGIKEKLFF
CDR3nt: TGTGCCAGCAGTGAATGGACAGGTATTAAGGAAAAACTGTTTTTT

abundance: -
v_gene: TRBV19
d_gene: -
j_gene: TRBJ1-5
CDR3aa: CASSISRDGGQPQHF
CDR3nt: TGTGCCAGTAGTATTAGCAGGGACGGGGGTCAGCCCCAGCATTTT

abundance: many
v_gene: TRBV18
d_gene: -
j_gene: TRBJ1-6
CDR3aa: CASSPLSGNNSPLHF
CDR3nt: TGTGCCAGCTCACCACTTTCAGGGAATAATTCACCCCTCCACTTT

abundance: -
v_gene: TRBV24-1
d_gene: -
j_gene: TRBJ1-4
CDR3aa: CATSDFSSGVLFF
CDR3nt: TGTGCCACCAGTGATTTTTCCTCCGGGGTACTGTTTTTT

abundance: -
v_gene: TRBV6-5
d_gene: -
j_gene: TRBJ1-4
CDR3aa: CASSYTGTGNEKLFF
CDR3nt: TGTGCCAGCAGTTATACAGGGACGGGTAATGAAAAACTGTTTTTT

abundance: -
v_gene: TRBV29-1
d_gene: TRBD2
j_gene: TRBJ2-7
CDR3aa: CSVLAPSGGAYEQYF
CDR3nt: TGCAGCGTCCTTGCCCCCAGCGGGGGGGCCTACGAGCAGTACTTC

abundance: -
v_gene: TRBV7-9
d_gene: TRBD2
j_gene: TRBJ2-7
CDR3aa: CASSLANRSRGVSEQYF
CDR3nt: TGTGCCAGCAGCTTAGCCAATAGATCCCGGGGGGTGTCCGAGCAGTACTTC

abundance: -
v_gene: TRBV5-1
d_gene: -
j_gene: TRBJ2-5
CDR3aa: CASSLGDFQETQYF
CDR3nt: TGCGCCAGCAGCTTAGGAGATTTTCAAGAGACCCAGTACTTC

abundance: -
v_gene: TRBV5-6
d_gene: -
j_gene: TRBJ1-2
CDR3aa: CASSSAGRVYGYTF
CDR3nt: TGTGCCAGCAGCTCGGCAGGCCGAGTCTATGGCTACACCTTC

abundance: -
v_gene: TRBV3-1/TRBV3-2
d_gene: -
j_gene: TRBJ1-3
CDR3aa: CASSQVGAAPHGNTIYF
CDR3nt: TGTGCCAGCAGCCAAGTAGGGGCTGCTCCTCACGGAAACACCATATATTTT

abundance: -
v_gene: TRBV11-1
d_gene: TRBD1
j_gene: TRBJ2-2
CDR3aa: CASSADRATGELFF
CDR3nt: TGTGCCAGCAGCGCTGACAGGGCTACCGGGGAGCTGTTTTTT

abundance: once
v_gene: TRBV9
d_gene: -
j_gene: TRBJ2-2
CDR3aa: CASSHRVTGELFF
CDR3nt: TGTGCCAGCAGCCACCGGGTTACCGGGGAGCTGTTTTTT

abundance: once
v_gene: TRBV19
d_gene: TRBD1
j_gene: TRBJ1-1
CDR3aa: CASRPGQLNTEAFF
CDR3nt: TGTGCCAGTAGGCCGGGACAGCTGAACACTGAAGCTTTCTTT

abundance: -
v_gene: TRBV2
d_gene: -
j_gene: TRBJ1-5
CDR3aa: CASSVEQGRQPQHF
CDR3nt: TGTGCCAGCAGTGTGGAACAGGGAAGGCAGCCCCAGCATTTT

abundance: few
v_gene: TRBV27
d_gene: -
j_gene: TRBJ1-6
CDR3aa: CASSPSGRLGNSPLHF
CDR3nt: TGTGCCAGCAGTCCCTCAGGGCGGTTGGGGAATTCACCCCTCCACTTT

abundance: -
v_gene: TRBV24-1
d_gene: TRBD2
j_gene: TRBJ2-2
CDR3aa: CATSASRTSPRVGELFF
CDR3nt: TGTGCCACCAGTGCCTCTAGGACTAGCCCTCGGGTCGGGGAGCTGTTTTTT

abundance: few
v_gene: TRBV5-1
d_gene: TRBD2
j_gene: TRBJ2-5
CDR3aa: CASNPSGGSGETQYF
CDR3nt: TGCGCCAGCAACCCTAGCGGGGGGTCTGGAGAGACCCAGTACTTC

abundance: -
v_gene: TRBV9
d_gene: -
j_gene: TRBJ1-6
CDR3aa: CASSGGQGFGSPLHF
CDR3nt: TGTGCCAGCAGCGGGGGCCAAGGGTTCGGTTCACCCCTCCACTTT

abundance: -
v_gene: TRBV5-6
d_gene: -
j_gene: TRBJ1-2
CDR3aa: CASSLKSRTTNYGYTF
CDR3nt: TGTGCCAGCAGCTTGAAGTCCAGGACAACTAACTATGGCTACACCTTC

abundance: few
v_gene: TRBV30
d_gene: -
j_gene: TRBJ2-2
CDR3aa: CAWSSNRENTGELFF
CDR3nt: TGTGCCTGGAGTTCTAACAGGGAGAACACCGGGGAGCTGTTTTTT

abundance: -
v_gene: TRBV5-1
d_gene: TRBD2
j_gene: TRBJ2-3
CDR3aa: CASSFSGGHTDTQYF
CDR3nt: TGCGCCAGCAGTTTTAGCGGGGGCCACACAGATACGCAGTATTTT

abundance: -
v_gene: TRBV7-2
d_gene: -
j_gene: TRBJ2-7
CDR3aa: CASSLNRGGVHEQYF
CDR3nt: TGTGCCAGCAGCCTAAACCGGGGTGGGGTCCACGAGCAGTACTTC

abundance: -
v_gene: TRBV6-4
d_gene: -
j_gene: TRBJ1-5
CDR3aa: CASSQTGGGNQPQHF
CDR3nt: TGTGCCAGCAGTCAAACCGGGGGAGGCAATCAGCCCCAGCATTTT

abundance: -
v_gene: TRBV2
d_gene: TRBD2
j_gene: TRBJ2-3
CDR3aa: CASSSSRGGSTDTQYF
CDR3nt: TGTGCCAGCAGTTCATCGCGGGGGGGAAGCACAGATACGCAGTATTTT

abundance: -
v_gene: TRBV3-1/TRBV3-2
d_gene: TRBD1
j_gene: TRBJ2-7
CDR3aa: CASSPGQGSYEQYF
CDR3nt: TGTGCCAGCAGCCCGGGACAGGGCTCCTACGAGCAGTACTTC

abundance: -
v_gene: TRBV10-2
d_gene: TRBD1
j_gene: TRBJ1-1
CDR3aa: CASSPGGGNTEAFF
CDR3nt: TGCGCCAGCTCCCCAGGGGGCGGGAACACTGAAGCTTTCTTT

abundance: -
v_gene: TRBV5-1
d_gene: -
j_gene: TRBJ2-5
CDR3aa: CASTGESLGETQYF
CDR3nt: TGCGCCAGCACGGGAGAGTCTTTAGGAGAGACCCAGTACTTC

abundance: -
v_gene: TRBV3-1/TRBV3-2
d_gene: -
j_gene: TRBJ1-5
CDR3aa: CASSQDDYSNQPQHF
CDR3nt: TGTGCCAGCAGCCAAGATGACTATAGCAATCAGCCCCAGCATTTT

abundance: -
v_gene: TRBV3-1/TRBV3-2
d_gene: TRBD2
j_gene: TRBJ2-7
CDR3aa: CASSQVAGALSYEQYF
CDR3nt: TGTGCCAGCAGCCAAGTAGCGGGGGCGCTATCCTACGAGCAGTACTTC

abundance: -
v_gene: TRBV29-1
d_gene: TRBD1
j_gene: TRBJ1-6
CDR3aa: CSVQGVAGNSVLHF
CDR3nt: TGCAGCGTTCAGGGGGTTGCGGGGAATTCAGTCCTCCACTTT

abundance: -
v_gene: TRBV23-1
d_gene: -
j_gene: TRBJ2-5
CDR3aa: CASAPPKERGTQYF
CDR3nt: TGCGCCAGCGCTCCGCCGAAAGAGCGTGGGACCCAGTACTTC

abundance: -
v_gene: TRBV19
d_gene: -
j_gene: TRBJ1-1
CDR3aa: CASSISPGRIPMNTEAFF
CDR3nt: TGTGCCAGTAGTATATCCCCGGGGAGAATACCCATGAACACTGAAGCTTTCTTT

abundance: -
v_gene: TRBV10-2
d_gene: TRBD1
j_gene: TRBJ1-5
CDR3aa: CASSGTGGIRQPQHF
CDR3nt: TGCGCCAGCAGTGGGACAGGGGGAATTCGTCAGCCCCAGCATTTT

abundance: -
v_gene: TRBV5-1
d_gene: -
j_gene: TRBJ2-3
CDR3aa: CASSRDSASTDTQYF
CDR3nt: TGCGCCAGCAGCCGGGACTCAGCTAGCACAGATACGCAGTATTTT

abundance: -
v_gene: TRBV5-1
d_gene: -
j_gene: TRBJ1-4
CDR3aa: CASSWGPGNEKLFF
CDR3nt: TGCGCCAGCAGTTGGGGGCCAGGGAACGAAAAACTGTTTTTT

abundance: -
v_gene: TRBV10-3
d_gene: -
j_gene: TRBJ1-1
CDR3aa: CAIRGSTGVMNTEAFF
CDR3nt: TGTGCCATCAGGGGGAGCACGGGCGTCATGAACACTGAAGCTTTCTTT

abundance: -
v_gene: TRBV9
d_gene: -
j_gene: TRBJ1-1
CDR3aa: CASSLTLGDGTEAFF
CDR3nt: TGTGCCAGCAGTCTTACCCTAGGGGATGGGACTGAAGCTTTCTTT